The entry below gives a single T cell receptor (beta chain) sequence along with its context. The antigen remains undetermined. Other DNA sequences from this sample encode an identical CDR3 as well. The germline CDR1 and CDR2 sequences are SGHVS and FQNEAQ. The CDR3 spans 15 residues. Germline trimming cut 2 bases from V and 3 bases from J; bases unmatched to any gene: 4. Documented treatment: oral pan-JAK inhibitor, 5-10 mg twice daily. Sampling of alopecia areata patients yielded lesional scalp punch biopsies as well as peripheral blood. This entry belongs to a study of CD8+ T cells in alopecia areata. Study background: For the treated group, dosing was oral tofacitinib at 5 to 10 mg twice daily.

Sequencing used cDNA as its template, made by extracting RNA and reverse transcribing it. The table came from immunoSEQ multiplex PCR; TCRdb's copy has only in-frame clones and leaves some out. The data show roughly 110,000 clones, 84% seen once. Findings and limits, study-wide: Affected scalp, especially in alopecia totalis/universalis, had a higher clonality than normal scalp did. Scalp sample sequencing also detects resident alphabeta T cells of normal skin.

Here the sequenced sample was CD8+ T cells sorted from blood, taken at week 24, from a patient treated with tofacitinib. The chain recombines TRBV7-8 with TRBJ2-1, with 7 nucleotides matching TRBD2. The sequence came from a human donor with alopecia areata. CDR3 nucleotides: TGTGCCAGCAGCTTATTGGCGGGGGACTACAATGAGCAGTTCTTC. Translated, it gives CASSLLAGDYNEQFF.